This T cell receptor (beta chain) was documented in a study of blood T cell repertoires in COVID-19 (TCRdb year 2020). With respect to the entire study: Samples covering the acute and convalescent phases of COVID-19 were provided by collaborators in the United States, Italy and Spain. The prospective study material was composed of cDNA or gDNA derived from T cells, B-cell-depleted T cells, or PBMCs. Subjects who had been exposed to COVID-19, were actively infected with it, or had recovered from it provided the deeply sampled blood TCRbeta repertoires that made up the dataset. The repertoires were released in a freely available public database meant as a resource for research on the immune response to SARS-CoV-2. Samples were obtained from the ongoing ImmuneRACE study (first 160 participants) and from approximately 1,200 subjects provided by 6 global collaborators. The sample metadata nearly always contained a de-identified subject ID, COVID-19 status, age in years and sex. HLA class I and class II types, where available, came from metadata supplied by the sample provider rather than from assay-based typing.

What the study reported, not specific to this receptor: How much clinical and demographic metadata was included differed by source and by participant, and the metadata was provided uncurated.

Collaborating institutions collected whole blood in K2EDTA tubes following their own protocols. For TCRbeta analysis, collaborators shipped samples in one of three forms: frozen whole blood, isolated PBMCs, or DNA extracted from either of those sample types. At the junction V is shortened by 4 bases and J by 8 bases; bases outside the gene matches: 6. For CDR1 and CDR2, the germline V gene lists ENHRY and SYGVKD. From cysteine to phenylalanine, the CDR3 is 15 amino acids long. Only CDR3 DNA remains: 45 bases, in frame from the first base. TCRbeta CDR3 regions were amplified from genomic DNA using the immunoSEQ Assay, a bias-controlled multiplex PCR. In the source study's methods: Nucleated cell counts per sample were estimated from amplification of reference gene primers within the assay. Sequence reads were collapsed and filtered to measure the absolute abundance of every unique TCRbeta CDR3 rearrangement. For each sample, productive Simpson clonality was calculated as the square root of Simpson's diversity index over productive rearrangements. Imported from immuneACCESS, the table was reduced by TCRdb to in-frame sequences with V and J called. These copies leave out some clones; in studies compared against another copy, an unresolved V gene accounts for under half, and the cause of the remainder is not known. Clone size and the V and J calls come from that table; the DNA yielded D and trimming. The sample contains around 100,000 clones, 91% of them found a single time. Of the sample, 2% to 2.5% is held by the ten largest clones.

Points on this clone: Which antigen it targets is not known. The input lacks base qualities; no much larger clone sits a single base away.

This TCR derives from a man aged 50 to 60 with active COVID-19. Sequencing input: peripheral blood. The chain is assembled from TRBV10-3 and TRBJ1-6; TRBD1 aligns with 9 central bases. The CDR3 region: CAISASQGADSPLHF. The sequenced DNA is TGTGCCATCAGTGCTTCACAGGGGGCTGATTCACCCCTCCACTTT.